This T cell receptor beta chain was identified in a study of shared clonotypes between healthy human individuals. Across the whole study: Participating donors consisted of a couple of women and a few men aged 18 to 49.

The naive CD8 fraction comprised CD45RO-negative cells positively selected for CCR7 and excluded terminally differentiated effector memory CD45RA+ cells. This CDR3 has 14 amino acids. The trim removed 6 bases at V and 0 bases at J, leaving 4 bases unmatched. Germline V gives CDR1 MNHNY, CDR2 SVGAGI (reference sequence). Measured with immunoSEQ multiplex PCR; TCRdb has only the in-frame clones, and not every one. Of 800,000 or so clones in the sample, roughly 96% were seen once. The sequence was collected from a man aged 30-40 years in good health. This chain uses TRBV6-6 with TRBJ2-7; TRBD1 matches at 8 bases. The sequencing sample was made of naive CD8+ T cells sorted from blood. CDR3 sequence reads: CASSPGQVSYEQYF. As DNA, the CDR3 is TGTGCCAGCAGCCCGGGACAGGTCTCCTACGAGCAGTACTTC.